This TCR beta chain comes out of a study of shared clonotypes between healthy human individuals. Germline lookup yields CDR1 LNHDA and CDR2 SQIVND (reference sequence). CDR3 length equals 14 residues. V trimming: 2 bases; J trimming: 9 bases; junction bases outside the gene matches: 3. Here immunoSEQ multiplex PCR was the method, and the copy in TCRdb shows in-frame clones only, minus some. The profile shows about 960,000 clones, over 60% of them singletons. The rearrangement joins TRBV19 to TRBJ2-2; 10 positions match TRBD2. Material: memory CD4+ T cells sorted from blood. Subset meaning: CD45RA-negative fraction. This sequence was found in a man younger than 35 in good health. CDR3 residues: CASSILAGDRELFF. The CDR3 bases are TGTGCCAGTAGTATACTAGCGGGGGACCGGGAGCTGTTTTTT. Based on the CDR3 plus reference TRBV19 and TRBJ2-2, the full variable domain is DGGITQSPKYLFRKEGQNVTLSCEQNLNHDAMYWYRQDPGQGLRLIYYSQIVNDFQKGDIAEGYSVSREKKESFPLTVTSAQKNPTAFYLCASSILAGDRELFFGEGSRLTVL.